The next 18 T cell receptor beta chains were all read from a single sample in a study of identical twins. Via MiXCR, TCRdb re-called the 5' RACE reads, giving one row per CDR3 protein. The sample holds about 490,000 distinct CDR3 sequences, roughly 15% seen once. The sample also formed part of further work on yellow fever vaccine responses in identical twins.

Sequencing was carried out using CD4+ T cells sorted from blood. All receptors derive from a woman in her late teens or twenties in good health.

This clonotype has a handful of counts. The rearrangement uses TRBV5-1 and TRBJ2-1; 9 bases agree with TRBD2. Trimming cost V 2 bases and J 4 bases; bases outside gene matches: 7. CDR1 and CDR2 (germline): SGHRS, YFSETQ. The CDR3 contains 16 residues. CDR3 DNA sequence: TGCGCCAGCAGCTTTGAAGGGACTAGCATGTACAATGAGCAGTTCTTC. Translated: CASSFEGTSMYNEQFF.

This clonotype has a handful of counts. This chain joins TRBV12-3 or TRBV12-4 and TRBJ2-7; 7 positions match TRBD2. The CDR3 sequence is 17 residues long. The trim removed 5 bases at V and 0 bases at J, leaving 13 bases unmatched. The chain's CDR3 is CASSVGGWQKGSYEQYF. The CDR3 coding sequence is TGTGCCAGCAGTGTGGGGGGGTGGCAGAAAGGCTCCTACGAGCAGTACTTC.

CDR3 amino acids: CASSGLSGAPLGEQFF. In DNA form, the CDR3 reads TGTGCCAGCAGCGGACTGTCAGGGGCCCCCTTGGGTGAGCAGTTCTTC. V and J are TRBV11-2 and TRBJ2-1, with a possible D match to TRBD1 (6 bases). CDR3 length equals 16 residues. Germline CDR1 and CDR2: SGHAT and FQNNGV. V dropped 5 bases and J dropped 9 bases, with 23 bases sitting between them.

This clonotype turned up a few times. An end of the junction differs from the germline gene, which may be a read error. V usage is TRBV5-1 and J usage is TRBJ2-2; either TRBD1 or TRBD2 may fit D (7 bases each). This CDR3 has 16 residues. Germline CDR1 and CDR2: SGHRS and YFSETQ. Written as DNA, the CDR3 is TGCGCCAGCACCTTGGGAGGGGGCGCGAACACCGGGGAGCTGTTTTTT. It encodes CASTLGGGANTGELFF.

The CDR3 DNA reads TGCAGCGTTGAGCCGAACGGACGGGAGAGAACCCAGTACTTC. This encodes CSVEPNGRERTQYF. This chain joins TRBV29-1 and TRBJ2-5; TRBD2 is a possible D gene (6 bases). This CDR3 spans 14 amino acids. Germline loops: CDR1 SQVTM, CDR2 ANQGSEA. Trimming shortened V by 3 bases and J by 8 bases, and 19 bases separated the two germline ends.

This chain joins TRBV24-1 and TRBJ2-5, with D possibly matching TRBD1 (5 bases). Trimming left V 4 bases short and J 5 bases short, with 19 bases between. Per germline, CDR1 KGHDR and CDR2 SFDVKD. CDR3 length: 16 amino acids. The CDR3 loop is CATSDPRPGKKETQYF. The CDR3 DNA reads TGTGCCACCAGTGACCCTAGACCAGGGAAGAAGGAGACCCAGTACTTC.

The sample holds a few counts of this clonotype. As DNA, the CDR3 is TGTGCCATCACCGAGGGAGGGAAGACCTACGAGCAGTACTTC. It is translated as CAITEGGKTYEQYF. The gene calls are TRBV10-3 and TRBJ2-7; the match to TRBD2 covers 7 bases. CDR3 size: 14 residues. With 7 bases clipped from V and 2 bases from J, the junction kept 8 bases outside the gene matches. The germline V gene encodes CDR1 ENHRY and CDR2 SYGVKD.

The CDR3, as DNA: TGTGCCAGCAGCCTAAACCCCGCCCTCCTTGGCGAGCAGTACGTC. It translates to CASSLNPALLGEQYV. This chain links TRBV7-8 with TRBJ2-7; unclear D gene. CDR1 is SGHVS, CDR2 FQNEAQ, per germline. The CDR3 runs 15 residues. The germline V and J ends were trimmed by 5 bases and 6 bases, with 20 bases remaining between them.

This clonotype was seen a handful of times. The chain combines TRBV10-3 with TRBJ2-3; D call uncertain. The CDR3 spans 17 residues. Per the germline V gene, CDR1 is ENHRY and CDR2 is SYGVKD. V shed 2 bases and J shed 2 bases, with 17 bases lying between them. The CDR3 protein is CAISEQNTGPTTDTQYF. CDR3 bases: TGTGCCATCAGTGAGCAAAATACTGGTCCAACCACAGATACGCAGTATTTT.

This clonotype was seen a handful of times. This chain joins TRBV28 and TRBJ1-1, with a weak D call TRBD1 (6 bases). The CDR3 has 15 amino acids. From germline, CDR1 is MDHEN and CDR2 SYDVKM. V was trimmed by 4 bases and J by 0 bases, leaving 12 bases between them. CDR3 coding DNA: TGTGCCAGCAGTTCACAGACAGGAGTGAACACTGAAGCTTTCTTT. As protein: CASSSQTGVNTEAFF.

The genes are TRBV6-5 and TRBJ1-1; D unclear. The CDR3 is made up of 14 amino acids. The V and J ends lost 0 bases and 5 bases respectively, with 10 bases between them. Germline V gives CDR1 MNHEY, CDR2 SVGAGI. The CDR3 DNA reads TGTGCCAGCAGTTACTCAAGGGCAGGTACTGAAGCTTTCTTT. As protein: CASSYSRAGTEAFF.

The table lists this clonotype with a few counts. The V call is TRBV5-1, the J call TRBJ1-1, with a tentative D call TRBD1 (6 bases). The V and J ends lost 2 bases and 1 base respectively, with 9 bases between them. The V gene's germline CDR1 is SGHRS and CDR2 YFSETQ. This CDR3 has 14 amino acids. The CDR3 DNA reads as TGCGCCAGCAGCTTTTGGACAGCGAACACTGAAGCTTTCTTT. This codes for CASSFWTANTEAFF.

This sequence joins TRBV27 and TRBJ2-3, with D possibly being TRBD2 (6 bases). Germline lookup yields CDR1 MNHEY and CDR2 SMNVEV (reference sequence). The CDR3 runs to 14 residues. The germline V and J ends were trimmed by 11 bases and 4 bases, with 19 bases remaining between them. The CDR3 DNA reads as TGTGCCGGTTCTTGGTGGGAGGCTTCAGATACGCAGTATTTT. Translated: CAGSWWEASDTQYF.

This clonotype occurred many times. CDR3 sequence reads: CASSYSITGELFF. CDR3 bases: TGTGCCAGCAGTTACTCGATAACCGGGGAGCTGTTTTTT. The chain recombines TRBV6-5 with TRBJ2-2, with unresolved D. There are 13 residues in the CDR3. Germline assignment: CDR1 MNHEY and CDR2 SVGAGI. V lost 0 bases and J lost 5, with 4 bases in between.

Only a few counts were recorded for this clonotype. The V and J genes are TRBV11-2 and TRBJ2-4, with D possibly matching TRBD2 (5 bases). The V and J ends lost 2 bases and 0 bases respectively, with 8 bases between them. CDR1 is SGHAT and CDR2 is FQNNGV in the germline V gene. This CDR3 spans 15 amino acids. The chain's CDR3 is CASSLLGRAKNIQYF. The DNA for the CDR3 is TGTGCCAGCAGCTTATTAGGGAGAGCCAAAAACATTCAGTACTTC.

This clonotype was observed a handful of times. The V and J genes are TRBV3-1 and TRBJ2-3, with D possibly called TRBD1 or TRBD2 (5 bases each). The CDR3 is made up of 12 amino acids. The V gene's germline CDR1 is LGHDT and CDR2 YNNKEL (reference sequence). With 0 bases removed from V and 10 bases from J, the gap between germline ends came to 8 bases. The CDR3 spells CASSQDRGAQYF. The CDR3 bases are TGTGCCAGCAGCCAAGATCGAGGGGCGCAGTATTTT.

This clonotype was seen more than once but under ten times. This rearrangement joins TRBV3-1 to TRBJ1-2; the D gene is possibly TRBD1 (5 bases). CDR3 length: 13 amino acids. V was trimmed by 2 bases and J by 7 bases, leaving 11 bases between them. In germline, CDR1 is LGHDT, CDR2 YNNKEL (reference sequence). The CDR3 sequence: CASSQPGVAGYTF. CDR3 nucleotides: TGTGCCAGCAGCCAACCGGGGGTGGCTGGCTACACCTTC.

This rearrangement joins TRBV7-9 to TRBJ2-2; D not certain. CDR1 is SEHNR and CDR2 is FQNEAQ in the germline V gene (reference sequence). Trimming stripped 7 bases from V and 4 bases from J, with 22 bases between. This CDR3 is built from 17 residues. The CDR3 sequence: CASTTDLRLVGTGELFF. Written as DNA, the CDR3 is TGTGCCAGCACCACGGACCTGCGGCTTGTCGGCACCGGGGAGCTGTTTTTT.